A selection of T cell receptor beta chains follows, all from one sample in a study of CD8+ T cells in alopecia areata. Produced via immunoSEQ multiplex PCR; TCRdb's table is partial and in-frame only. The data contain around 140,000 clones, about 47% of them singletons. This specimen was CD8+ T cells sorted from blood, taken at week 0. The receptors here all came from a human donor with alopecia areata. Each CDR3 is given with its conserved first and last residue. Each record gives: CDR3 protein, V gene.

CASSLEGQAPDTQYF TRBV5-6
CSARAPGSFYGYTF TRBV29-1
CASSPGFTEAFF TRBV13
CASSQELANSGELFF TRBV4-2
CSVAVPPDTSNYGYTF TRBV29-1
CASSLELALGNEQFF TRBV5-1
CASSFGGPRNEQFF TRBV7-3
CSVAGTSGGASTDTQYF TRBV29-1
CASSQDLRGLETQYF TRBV4-3
CASSLTGSWALHF TRBV5-6
CSVEGAGDTQYF TRBV29-1
CASSLPDTQETQYF TRBV7-9
CASSTLDNYNQPQHF TRBV5-1
CATSREGTYEQYF TRBV15
CSVYGTYNTEAFF TRBV29-1
CSVESFKWYTEAFF TRBV29-1
CAWSVLGPSYEQYF TRBV30
CASSEGGGAETQYF TRBV6-1
CASSLDRSMNTEAFF TRBV5-1
CASSYYPGTGGTEAFF TRBV6-5
CATSRDTGTGQTQYF TRBV15
CSVESPDGTGRDTIYF TRBV29-1
CASSLSDPSYEQYF TRBV27
CASSVGPRHPYNEQFF TRBV9
CASSLAGQLGTEAFF TRBV5-1
CAWSLEDAGELFF TRBV30
CASSQDGGFQETQYF TRBV11-2
CASTSQGTEAFF TRBV5-6
CASSLTGSPGTQYF TRBV13
CASSSTGGTQYF TRBV13
CASSGTGTADPDTQYF TRBV9
CASSGNRVYGYTF TRBV9
CASSPRTGWLYGYTF TRBV5-1
CASSLSGGAWETQYF TRBV27
CASSQEGAGGRSRQFF TRBV4-1
CSVVTNREKLFF TRBV29-1
CSVELRLAGDEQYF TRBV29-1
CSVEEPTYEQYF TRBV29-1
CASSPIARRQPNYGYTF TRBV18
CAWSIGQDTEAFF TRBV30
CAWSGTGGGTDTQYF TRBV30
CSVAVSGGAGGYTF TRBV29-1
CAWSLDEQYF TRBV30
CAWSVSAGVTDTQYF TRBV30
CASSFPLSKDSTEAFF TRBV7-3